This T cell receptor (beta chain) was identified in a study of blood T cell repertoires in COVID-19. Sequencing was performed with immunoSEQ multiplex PCR; in TCRdb, only in-frame clones are kept and a portion is missing. Counted here are some 250,000 clones, roughly 91% occurring once; the ten biggest clones make up 4%. CDR3 size: 15 residues. CDR1 is SGHDT and CDR2 is YYEEEE in the germline V gene. V was trimmed by 5 bases and J by 3 bases, leaving 18 bases between them. The chain has TRBV5-6 and TRBJ2-7; perhaps TRBD2 as D (5 bases). The TCR originated in a woman in her twenties or thirties with acute COVID-19. Sample: PBMCs or T cells enriched from blood (not recorded which). This chain's CDR3 is CASSPGPSGGYEQYF. CDR3 in DNA: TGTGCCAGCAGTCCCGGACCGAGTGGAGGCTACGAGCAGTACTTC.